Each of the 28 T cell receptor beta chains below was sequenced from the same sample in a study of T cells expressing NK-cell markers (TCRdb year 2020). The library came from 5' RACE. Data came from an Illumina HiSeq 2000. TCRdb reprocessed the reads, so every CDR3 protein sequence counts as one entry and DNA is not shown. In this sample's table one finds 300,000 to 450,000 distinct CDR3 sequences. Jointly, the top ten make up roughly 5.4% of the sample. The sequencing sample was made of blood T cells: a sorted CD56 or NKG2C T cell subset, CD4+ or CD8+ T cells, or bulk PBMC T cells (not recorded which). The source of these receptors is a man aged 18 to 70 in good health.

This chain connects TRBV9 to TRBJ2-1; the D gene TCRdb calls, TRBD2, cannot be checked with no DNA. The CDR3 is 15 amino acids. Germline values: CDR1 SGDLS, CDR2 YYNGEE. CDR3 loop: CASSPQGGAYNEQFF.

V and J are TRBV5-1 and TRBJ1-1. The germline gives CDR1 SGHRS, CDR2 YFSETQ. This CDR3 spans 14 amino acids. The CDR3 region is CASRSGSRGTEAFF.

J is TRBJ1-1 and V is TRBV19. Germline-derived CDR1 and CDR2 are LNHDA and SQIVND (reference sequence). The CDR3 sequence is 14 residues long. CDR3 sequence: CASKVLDRSTEAFF.

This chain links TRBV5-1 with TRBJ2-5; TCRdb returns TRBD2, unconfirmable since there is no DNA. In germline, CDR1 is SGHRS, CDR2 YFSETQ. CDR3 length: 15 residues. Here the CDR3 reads CASSLVTRDMETQYF.

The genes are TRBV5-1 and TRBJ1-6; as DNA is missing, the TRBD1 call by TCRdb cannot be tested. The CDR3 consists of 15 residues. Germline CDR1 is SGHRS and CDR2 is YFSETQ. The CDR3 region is CASSQSGGENSPLHF.

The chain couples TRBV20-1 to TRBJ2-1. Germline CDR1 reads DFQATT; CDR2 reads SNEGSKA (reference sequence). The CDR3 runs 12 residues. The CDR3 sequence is CSAKTHYNEQFF.

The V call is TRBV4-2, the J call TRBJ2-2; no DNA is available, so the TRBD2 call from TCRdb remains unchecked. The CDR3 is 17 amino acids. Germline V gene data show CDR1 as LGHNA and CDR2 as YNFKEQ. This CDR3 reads CASSQGYLAVNTGELFF.

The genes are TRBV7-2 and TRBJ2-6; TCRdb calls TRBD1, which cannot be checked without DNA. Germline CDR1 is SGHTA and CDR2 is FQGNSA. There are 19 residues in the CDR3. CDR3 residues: CASSLAKRQGVTGANVLTF.

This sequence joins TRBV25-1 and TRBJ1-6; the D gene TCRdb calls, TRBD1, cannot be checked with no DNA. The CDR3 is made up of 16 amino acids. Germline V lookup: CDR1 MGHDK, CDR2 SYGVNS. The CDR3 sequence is CASSELGQGYNSPLHF.

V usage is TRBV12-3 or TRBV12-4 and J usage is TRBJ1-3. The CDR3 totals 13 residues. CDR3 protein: CASRPYGRNTIYF.

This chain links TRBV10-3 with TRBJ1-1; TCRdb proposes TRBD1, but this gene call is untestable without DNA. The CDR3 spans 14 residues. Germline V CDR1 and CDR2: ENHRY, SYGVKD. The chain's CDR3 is CAISAGQENTEAFF.

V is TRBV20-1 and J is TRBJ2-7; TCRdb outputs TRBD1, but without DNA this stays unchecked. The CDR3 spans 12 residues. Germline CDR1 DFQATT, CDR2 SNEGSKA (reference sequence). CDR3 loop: CSARDPRAGVYF.

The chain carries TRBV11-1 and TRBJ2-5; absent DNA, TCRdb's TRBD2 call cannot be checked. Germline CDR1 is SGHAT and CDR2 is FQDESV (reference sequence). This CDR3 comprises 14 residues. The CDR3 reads CASSFAAEGETQYF.

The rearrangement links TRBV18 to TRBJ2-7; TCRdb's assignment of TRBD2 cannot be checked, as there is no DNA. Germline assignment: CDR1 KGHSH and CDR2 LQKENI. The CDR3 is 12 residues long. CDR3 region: CASAFIGGGQYF.

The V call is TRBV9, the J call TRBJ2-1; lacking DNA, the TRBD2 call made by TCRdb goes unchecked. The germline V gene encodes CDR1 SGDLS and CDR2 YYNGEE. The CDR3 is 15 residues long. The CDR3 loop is CASSTAGLRTNEQFF.

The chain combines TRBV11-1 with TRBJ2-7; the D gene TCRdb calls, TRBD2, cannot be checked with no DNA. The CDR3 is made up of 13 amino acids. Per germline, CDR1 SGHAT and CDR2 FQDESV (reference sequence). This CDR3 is CASSRSSLEEQYF.

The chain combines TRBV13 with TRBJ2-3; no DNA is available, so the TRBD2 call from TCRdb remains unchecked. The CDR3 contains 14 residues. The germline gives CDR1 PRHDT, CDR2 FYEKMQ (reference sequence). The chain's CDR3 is CASSDTTGPDTQYF.

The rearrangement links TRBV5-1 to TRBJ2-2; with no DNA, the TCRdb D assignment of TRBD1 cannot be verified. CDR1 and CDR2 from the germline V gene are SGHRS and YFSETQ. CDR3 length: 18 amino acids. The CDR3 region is CASTKGQEPLQNTGELFF.

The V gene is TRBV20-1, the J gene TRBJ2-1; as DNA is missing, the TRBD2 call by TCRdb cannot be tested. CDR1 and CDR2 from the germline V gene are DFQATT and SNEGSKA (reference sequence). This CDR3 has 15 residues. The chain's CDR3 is CSARDLRLDYNEQFF.

This CDR3 reads CASSEVRGVRVEQYF. The chain joins TRBV5-1 to TRBJ2-7; TCRdb lists TRBD1, though no DNA is available to test this call. The germline gives CDR1 SGHRS, CDR2 YFSETQ. The CDR3 consists of 15 residues.

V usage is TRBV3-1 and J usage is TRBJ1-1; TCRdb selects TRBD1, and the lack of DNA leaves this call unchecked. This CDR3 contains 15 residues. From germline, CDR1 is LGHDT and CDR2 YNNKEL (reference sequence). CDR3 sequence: CASSQEGQRNTEAFF.

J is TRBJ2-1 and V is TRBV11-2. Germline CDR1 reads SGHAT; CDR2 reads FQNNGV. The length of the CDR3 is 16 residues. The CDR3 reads CASSLAWGGSYNEQFF.

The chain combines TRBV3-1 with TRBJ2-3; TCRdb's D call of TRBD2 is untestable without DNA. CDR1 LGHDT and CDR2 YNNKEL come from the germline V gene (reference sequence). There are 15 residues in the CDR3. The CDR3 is CASSQTGGGTDTQYF.

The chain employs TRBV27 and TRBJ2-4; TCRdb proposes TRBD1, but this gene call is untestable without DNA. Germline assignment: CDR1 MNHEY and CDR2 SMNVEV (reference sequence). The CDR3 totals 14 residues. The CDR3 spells CASSLSRPEDIQYF.

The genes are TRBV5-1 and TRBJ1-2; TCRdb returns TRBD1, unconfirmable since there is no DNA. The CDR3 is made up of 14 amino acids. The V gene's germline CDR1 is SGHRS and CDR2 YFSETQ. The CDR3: CASSRDGYNYGYTF.

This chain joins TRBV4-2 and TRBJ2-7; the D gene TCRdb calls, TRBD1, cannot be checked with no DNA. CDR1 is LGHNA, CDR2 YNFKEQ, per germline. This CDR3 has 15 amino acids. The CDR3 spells CASSQATGATGEQYF.

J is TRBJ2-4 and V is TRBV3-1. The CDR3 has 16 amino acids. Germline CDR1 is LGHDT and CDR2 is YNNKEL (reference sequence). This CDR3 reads CASSQSFDKAKNIQYF. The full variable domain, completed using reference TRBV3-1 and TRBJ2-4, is DTAVSQTPKYLVTQMGNDKSIKCEQNLGHDTMYWYKQDSKKFLKIMFSYNNKELIINETVPNRFSPKSPDKAHLNLHINSLELGDSAVYFCASSQSFDKAKNIQYFGAGTRLSVL.

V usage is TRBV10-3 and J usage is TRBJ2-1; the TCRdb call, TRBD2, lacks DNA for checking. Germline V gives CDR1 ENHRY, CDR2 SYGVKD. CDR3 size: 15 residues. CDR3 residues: CAISERGAGGNEQFF.